Each of the 17 T cell receptor beta chains below was sequenced from the same sample in a study of blood T cell repertoires in COVID-19. Generated by immunoSEQ multiplex PCR, the TCRdb table keeps only in-frame clones and is missing some. The table includes 100,000 to 150,000 clones, approximately 90% detected once. Sequencing was performed on peripheral blood. These receptor sequences come from a woman aged 45-59 years with acute or convalescent COVID-19.

The chain combines TRBV20-1 with TRBJ2-1; D possibly corresponds to TRBD2 (5 bases). The CDR3 spans 14 residues. The V end was cut by 3 bases, the J end by 3 bases, with 12 bases between. CDR1 DFQATT and CDR2 SNEGSKA come from the germline V gene (reference sequence). CDR3 sequence: CSASPRVVYNEQFF. CDR3 nucleotides: TGCAGTGCTAGTCCGAGGGTTGTCTACAATGAGCAGTTCTTC.

The CDR3 spells CASSRAGQGPYNEQFF. Written as DNA, the CDR3 is TGTGCCAGCTCTCGGGCGGGACAGGGACCATACAATGAGCAGTTCTTC. V gene TRBV18 combines with J gene TRBJ2-1; 9 nucleotides agree with TRBD1. J gave up 4 bases and V 6 bases, and 10 bases lay outside the gene matches. This CDR3 has 16 residues. Germline CDR1 is KGHSH and CDR2 is LQKENI.

The rearrangement joins TRBV4-2 to TRBJ1-2, with D unresolved. The CDR3 extends over 12 amino acids. Trimming left V 5 bases short and J 8 bases short, with 12 bases between. Looked up from germline, CDR1 is LGHNA and CDR2 is YNFKEQ. The CDR3 here is CASSANSQGYTF. CDR3 in DNA: TGTGCCAGCAGCGCGAACAGCCAGGGCTACACCTTC.

This clone was counted once. The V gene is TRBV4-3, the J gene TRBJ1-1, with D uncertain. In germline, CDR1 is LGHNA, CDR2 YSLEER. CDR3 length: 16 amino acids. Trimming left V 3 bases short and J 1 base short, with 15 bases between. The CDR3 nucleotides read TGCGCCAGCAGCCACGCTATGGGAGAAGCGAACACTGAAGCTTTCTTT. Its translation is CASSHAMGEANTEAFF.

The CDR3 coding sequence is TGTGCCAGCAGCCTTTCACCGGGACAGGGGGGGAATAATTCACCCCTCCACTTT. Its translation is CASSLSPGQGGNNSPLHF. V and J are TRBV16 and TRBJ1-6, with 11 nucleotides matching TRBD1. This CDR3 region has 18 residues. The germline V gene has CDR1 KGHSY and CDR2 FQNENV. V dropped 4 bases and J dropped 5; count of bases not matched to a gene: 10.

This clone was seen only once. V and J are TRBV2 and TRBJ1-6; TRBD1 agrees at 7 bases. The CDR3 is 16 amino acids. Germline CDR1 SNHLY, CDR2 FYNNEI. Germline trimming cut 4 bases from V and 9 bases from J; bases unmatched to any gene: 12. The CDR3 region is CASSVEEQGSGSPLHF. The DNA for the CDR3 is TGTGCCAGCAGTGTAGAGGAACAGGGGAGCGGTTCACCCCTCCACTTT.

The rearrangement joins TRBV5-4 to TRBJ1-1; perhaps TRBD1 as D (5 bases). This CDR3 is built from 13 residues. The germline gives CDR1 SGHNT, CDR2 YYREEE (reference sequence). V was trimmed by 2 bases and J by 5 bases, leaving 10 bases between them. CDR3 coding DNA: TGTGCCAGCAGCTTCGGGGGAGGAACTGAAGCTTTCTTT. It yields the protein CASSFGGGTEAFF. Full variable domain (rest looked up from reference TRBV5-4 and TRBJ1-1): ETGVTQSPTHLIKTRGQQVTLRCSSQSGHNTVSWYQQALGQGPQFIFQYYREEENGRGNFPPRFSGLQFPNYSSELNVNALELDDSALYLCASSFGGGTEAFFGQGTRLTVV.

This clone was observed once. The V gene is TRBV4-1, the J gene TRBJ1-3; unclear D gene. V was shortened by 0 bases and J by 9 bases, with 9 bases between the two germline ends. The germline gives CDR1 MGHRA, CDR2 YSYEKL. CDR3 length: 13 amino acids. CDR3 coding DNA: TGCGCCAGCAGCCAAGATCCCGGAGCCACCATATATTTT. The encoded protein is CASSQDPGATIYF.

The genes are TRBV6-2 or TRBV6-3 and TRBJ2-7, with 9 bases matching TRBD2. The CDR3 totals 15 residues. CDR1 and CDR2 (germline): MNHEY, SVGEGT. The J segment lost 2 bases and the V segment lost 4 bases, leaving 6 bases of the junction unmatched. The CDR3 protein is CASSSVAGGPYEQYF. CDR3 sequence (DNA): TGTGCCAGCAGTTCCGTGGCGGGAGGGCCCTACGAGCAGTACTTC.

The V gene is TRBV5-1, the J gene TRBJ2-1, with TRBD2 identical over 13 bases. J lost 9 bases, V lost 4 bases, and 13 bases had no gene match. Germline CDR1 reads SGHRS; CDR2 reads YFSETQ. The CDR3 is 17 amino acids. The CDR3 coding sequence is TGCGCCAGCAGCCCAGGGACTAGCGGGGCGGTCCTCGGTGAGCAGTTCTTC. This codes for CASSPGTSGAVLGEQFF.

The rearrangement uses TRBV7-6 and TRBJ1-2; unclear D gene. The ends were cut back, 0 bases at V and 1 base at J, with 9 bases in the middle. The germline V gene has CDR1 SGHVS and CDR2 FNYEAQ. The CDR3 loop spans 15 amino acids. The CDR3 sequence is CASSLAAGGNYGYTF. CDR3 nucleotides: TGTGCCAGCAGCTTAGCGGCCGGCGGTAACTATGGCTACACCTTC.

The rearrangement uses TRBV6-5 and TRBJ2-2; 8 bases map to TRBD2. The CDR3 has 15 amino acids. Per germline, CDR1 MNHEY and CDR2 SVGAGI. The ends lost 6 bases at V and 0 bases at J; junction bases unmatched: 3. The CDR3 loop reads CASRVAGTNTGELFF. The DNA for the CDR3 is TGTGCCAGCAGGGTAGCGGGGACGAACACCGGGGAGCTGTTTTTT.

This rearrangement joins TRBV5-1 to TRBJ2-1; the match to TRBD2 covers 7 bases. This CDR3 contains 15 residues. The V gene end was trimmed by 3 bases and the J gene end by 6 bases; junction bases not matched to a gene: 9. CDR1 is SGHRS and CDR2 is YFSETQ in the germline V gene. The chain's CDR3 is CASSWGIIAGNEQFF. The DNA for the CDR3 is TGCGCCAGCAGCTGGGGGATTATAGCGGGCAATGAGCAGTTCTTC.

This chain joins TRBV5-1 and TRBJ1-1; TRBD1 might be the D (6 bases). The length of the CDR3 is 17 residues. CDR1 and CDR2 from the germline V gene are SGHRS and YFSETQ. V was cut by 1 base and J by 3 bases, with 19 bases left in between. The CDR3 here is CASSLTPQLRGYTEAFF. CDR3 DNA sequence: TGCGCCAGCAGCTTGACCCCCCAGCTCAGGGGTTACACTGAAGCTTTCTTT.

V is TRBV6-4 and J is TRBJ1-1; D is ambiguous. Trimming removed 5 bases from V and 10 bases from J, with 14 bases in between. The CDR3 is 12 residues long. Germline V CDR1 and CDR2: MRHNA, SNTAGT. The CDR3 nucleotides read TGTGCCAGCAGTCCTATAGAGTCTACAGCTTTCTTT. This encodes CASSPIESTAFF.

The chain couples TRBV7-9 to TRBJ1-5; D may be TRBD1 (5 bases). Germline loops: CDR1 SEHNR, CDR2 FQNEAQ (reference sequence). This CDR3 is 14 amino acids long. Deletions cut 2 bases from V and 7 bases from J, with 12 bases between. The CDR3 coding sequence is TGTGCCAGCAGCTTAACGGGGGAGGGCCAGCCCCAGCATTTT. It is translated as CASSLTGEGQPQHF. The full variable domain, with the rest looked up from reference TRBV7-9 and TRBJ1-5, is DTGVSQNPRHKITKRGQNVTFRCDPISEHNRLYWYRQTLGQGPEFLTYFQNEAQLEKSRLLSDRFSAERPKGSFSTLEIQRTEQGDSAMYLCASSLTGEGQPQHFGDGTRLSIL.

V gene TRBV3-1 (or the pseudogene TRBV3-2) combines with J gene TRBJ1-2; no firm D call. With 1 base removed from V and 5 bases from J, the gap between germline ends came to 11 bases. CDR1 and CDR2 (germline): LGHDT, YNNKEL (reference sequence). The CDR3 is made up of 14 amino acids. The CDR3 reads CASSQGGGHYGYTF. The CDR3 region has the DNA TGTGCCAGCAGCCAAGGTGGCGGTCATTATGGCTACACCTTC.